The 11 T cell receptor beta chains below come from one sample, sequenced in a study of human CD8 memory T cell subsets. Making the TCR beta libraries relied on UMI-labeled 5' RACE. TCRdb processed the 5' RACE reads again and assigns one entry to each CDR3 protein, with no DNA. The table lists about 17,000 distinct CDR3 sequences. The specimen sequenced was CD8+ stem-like memory T cells (TSCM and TCM) sorted from PBMCs. Subset given: stem-like memory CD8 T cells (TSTEM), CCR7+ PD-1- TIGIT-. Receptors were obtained from a human donor in good health.

The rearrangement joins TRBV29-1 to TRBJ1-2; TCRdb designates TRBD1, a call that cannot be tested without DNA. CDR3 size: 13 residues. Germline values: CDR1 SQVTM, CDR2 ANQGSEA. CDR3 residues: CSVKQGDDYGYTF. Looking up the rest from reference TRBV29-1 and TRBJ1-2 gives the full variable domain: SAVISQKPSRDICQRGTSLTIQCQVDSQVTMMFWYRQQPGQSLTLIATANQGSEATYESGFVIDKFPISRPNLTFSTLTVSNMSPEDSSIYLCSVKQGDDYGYTFGSGTRLTVV.

This rearrangement joins TRBV5-6 to TRBJ2-7; TCRdb returns TRBD2, unconfirmable since there is no DNA. Per germline, CDR1 SGHDT and CDR2 YYEEEE. The CDR3 has 14 residues. The CDR3 loop is CASNPAEGYYEQYF.

The rearrangement uses TRBV7-9 and TRBJ2-1; the TCRdb call, TRBD2, lacks DNA for checking. Germline V gene sequence: CDR1 SEHNR, CDR2 FQNEAQ (reference sequence). The CDR3 length is 15 residues. The CDR3 spells CASSLGPASKNEQFF.

The V gene is TRBV3-1, the J gene TRBJ2-3. The CDR3 loop spans 15 amino acids. The V gene's germline CDR1 is LGHDT and CDR2 YNNKEL (reference sequence). The CDR3 spells CASSQAGYNTDTQYF.

This chain links TRBV7-3 with TRBJ2-1; TCRdb's D call, TRBD2, is unchecked because there is no DNA. Per the germline V gene, CDR1 is SGHTA and CDR2 is FQGTGA. This CDR3 is built from 15 residues. The CDR3 here is CASSSADSSYNEQFF. Full variable domain (missing parts from reference TRBV7-3 and TRBJ2-1): GAGVSQTPSNKVTEKGKYVELRCDPISGHTALYWYRQSLGQGPEFLIYFQGTGAADDSGLPNDRFFAVRPEGSVSTLKIQRTERGDSAVYLCASSSADSSYNEQFFGPGTRLTVL.

The chain has TRBV28 and TRBJ2-2. The CDR3 has 14 amino acids. In germline, CDR1 is MDHEN, CDR2 SYDVKM. CDR3: CASSFLANTGELFF.

The chain has TRBV7-9 and TRBJ2-1; absent DNA, TCRdb's TRBD1 call cannot be checked. CDR1 is SEHNR and CDR2 is FQNEAQ in the germline V gene (reference sequence). CDR3 length: 16 amino acids. CDR3: CASSSQDRGLGYEQFF.

V usage is TRBV5-1 and J usage is TRBJ1-2; the TCRdb D gene call, TRBD1, has no DNA to confirm it. Germline V gene lookup returns CDR1 SGHRS and CDR2 YFSETQ. The CDR3 sequence is 14 residues long. CDR3 protein: CASSLTGPNYGYTF.

V and J are TRBV6-2 or TRBV6-3 and TRBJ2-3; the D call of TRBD1 rests on TCRdb alone, since no DNA is present to check it. The CDR3 extends over 18 amino acids. Germline assignment: CDR1 MNHEY and CDR2 SVGEGT. CDR3: CASSYSDSETPITDTQYF.

By frequency, this clonotype is medium-sized. The J gene is TRBJ2-3, the V gene TRBV11-2; TCRdb proposes TRBD1, but this gene call is untestable without DNA. This CDR3 comprises 16 residues. CDR1 and CDR2 from the germline V gene are SGHAT and FQNNGV. CDR3 region: CASSPPGAKTQDTQYF.

The rearrangement uses TRBV7-9 and TRBJ1-2. Germline loops: CDR1 SEHNR, CDR2 FQNEAQ (reference sequence). CDR3 length: 13 amino acids. The CDR3 reads CASSLVDGDGYTF. The variable domain in full, completed from reference TRBV7-9 and TRBJ1-2, reads DTGVSQNPRHKITKRGQNVTFRCDPISEHNRLYWYRQTLGQGPEFLTYFQNEAQLEKSRLLSDRFSAERPKGSFSTLEIQRTEQGDSAMYLCASSLVDGDGYTFGSGTRLTVV.